This TCR beta chain stems from a study of PD-1 blockade in mismatch repair-deficient tumors. Study in general: Enrolled about 2012-2016, patients had progressing, pretreated mismatch repair-deficient cancers of approximately 13 types.

Assay used: immunoSEQ multiplex PCR; TCRdb lists only in-frame clones, some missing. Of around 100,000 clones in the sample, about 74% were seen once. This clone was seen only a few times. The CDR3 runs 14 residues. The germline V gene encodes CDR1 MNHEY and CDR2 SMNVEV (reference sequence). Losses at the gene ends were 6 bases for V and 7 bases for J; bases not matched to a gene: 4. The clonotype was recovered from an adult with mismatch repair-deficient cancer. The sequencing here drew on peripheral blood, taken about 60 weeks after starting pembrolizumab. The gene calls are TRBV27 and TRBJ2-7; 15 bases match TRBD2. CDR3 region: CASRPGLAGGEQYF. In DNA, the CDR3 is TGTGCCAGCAGGCCGGGACTAGCGGGAGGAGAGCAGTACTTC.